The 4 T cell receptor beta chains given below trace back to one sample, sequenced in a study of regulatory dendritic cells for organ transplantation. Produced via immunoSEQ multiplex PCR; TCRdb's table is partial and in-frame only. Of approximately 12,000 clones detected, around nine tenths appear once; the ten largest clones hold about 0.24%. These receptors' antigens are unknown. Sorted subsets were CFSE-labeled and cultured approximately 5 days with allogeneic dendritic cells. The sample was naive CD8+ T cells from blood cultured with regulatory dendritic cells. The sample's subset: CD45RA+ naive T cells. Receptors originate from a human donor in good health.

There are a few counts of this clone. The J gene is TRBJ1-5, the V gene TRBV19; 8 bases line up with TRBD1. Germline CDR1 is LNHDA and CDR2 is SQIVND (reference sequence). V was clipped by 1 base and J by 8 bases; unmatched bases: 13. CDR3 size: 17 residues. CDR3 region: CASSIGTQGAGVEPQHF. The CDR3 bases are TGTGCCAGTAGTATAGGGACTCAGGGGGCTGGAGTTGAGCCCCAGCATTTT.

The chain links TRBV28 to TRBJ2-7; 7 bases line up with TRBD1. The CDR3 length is 13 residues. Germline V CDR1 and CDR2: MDHEN, SYDVKM. V lost 10 bases and J lost 2; bases outside the gene matches: 8. In DNA form, the CDR3 reads TGTGCCACCAACCGGGACAGTCCCTACGAGCAGTACTTC. This translates into CATNRDSPYEQYF.

This clone was recorded a few times. The genes are TRBV13 and TRBJ2-7; D assignment may be TRBD1 or TRBD2 (5 bases each). V lost 0 bases and J lost 5, with 11 bases in between. The length of the CDR3 is 14 residues. From germline, CDR1 is PRHDT and CDR2 FYEKMQ (reference sequence). The chain's CDR3 is CASSLGSRDHEQYF. Here the CDR3 DNA reads TGTGCCAGCAGCTTAGGAAGCAGGGACCACGAGCAGTACTTC.

V gene TRBV4-3 combines with J gene TRBJ1-1; no clear D. The CDR3 has 13 amino acids. The germline gives CDR1 LGHNA, CDR2 YSLEER. V dropped 0 bases and J dropped 10 bases, with 12 bases sitting between them. The CDR3 DNA reads as TGCGCCAGCAGCCAAGATTTGGGCGCTGGAGCTTTCTTT. As protein: CASSQDLGAGAFF.